One and the same sample provided the 21 T cell receptor beta chains below, sequenced in a study of blood T cell repertoires in COVID-19. Profiled with immunoSEQ multiplex PCR; TCRdb holds only in-frame clones, not every one. The sample holds under 50,000 clones, approximately 91% seen once. The sequencing input was peripheral blood. These receptors were obtained from an older man with active COVID-19.

The chain employs TRBV5-1 and TRBJ2-7; 8 bases map to TRBD1. V lost 3 bases and J lost 6; bases outside the gene matches: 11. This CDR3 comprises 15 residues. Germline V gene data show CDR1 as SGHRS and CDR2 as YFSETQ. CDR3 loop: CASSSGPVQGGEQYF. CDR3 coding DNA: TGCGCCAGCAGCTCCGGACCGGTACAGGGGGGCGAGCAGTACTTC. Full variable domain (remainder filled in from reference TRBV5-1 and TRBJ2-7): KAGVTQTPRYLIKTRGQQVTLSCSPISGHRSVSWYQQTPGQGLQFLFEYFSETQRNKGNFPGRFSGRQFSNSRSEMNVSTLELGDSALYLCASSSGPVQGGEQYFGPGTRLTVT.

The sample holds a few counts of this clone. The chain is built from TRBV4-2 and TRBJ2-7; 10 nucleotides align to TRBD1. CDR3 length equals 14 residues. V shed 8 bases and J 4 bases; nucleotides not matched to a gene: 8. Germline values: CDR1 LGHNA, CDR2 YNFKEQ. The CDR3 here is CASERDRGQYEQYF. The DNA of the CDR3 is TGTGCCAGCGAACGTGACAGGGGGCAGTACGAGCAGTACTTC.

The CDR3 spells CASSCPGTRPLYF. The CDR3, as DNA: TGTGCCAGCAGCTGCCCCGGGACTAGGCCCCTCTACTTC. The V call is TRBV12-1, the J call TRBJ2-7; whether TRBD2, the table's D call, matches the DNA was not checked. TRBV12-1 is annotated as a pseudogene. This CDR3 is 13 amino acids long.

This clone was recorded only once. The chain employs TRBV7-2 and TRBJ1-1; D not resolved. Per the germline V gene, CDR1 is SGHTA and CDR2 is FQGNSA. The CDR3 is 14 residues long. V was trimmed by 5 bases and J by 2 bases, leaving 12 bases between them. The CDR3: CASSELATNTEAFF. CDR3 nucleotide sequence: TGTGCCAGCAGCGAATTGGCGACTAACACTGAAGCTTTCTTT.

The DNA of the CDR3 is TGTGCCAGCAGTTGGGGGCAGGGCCAGTACTTC. Amino acid sequence: CASSWGQGQYF. This chain uses TRBV12-3 or TRBV12-4 with TRBJ2-7; D is possibly TRBD1 (6 bases). There are 11 residues in the CDR3. V lost 4 bases, J lost 10 bases, and 11 bases lay in between.

The V gene is TRBV7-9, the J gene TRBJ2-7; TRBD1 might be the D (6 bases). This CDR3 has 16 residues. V gave up 4 bases and J gave up 0 bases, with 16 bases separating them. CDR1 is SEHNR, CDR2 FQNEAQ, per germline (reference sequence). The CDR3 protein is CASSSLQGSLSYEQYF. As DNA, the CDR3 is TGTGCCAGCAGCTCACTCCAGGGGTCCCTCTCCTACGAGCAGTACTTC. Full variable domain (rest looked up from reference TRBV7-9 and TRBJ2-7): DTGVSQNPRHKITKRGQNVTFRCDPISEHNRLYWYRQTLGQGPEFLTYFQNEAQLEKSRLLSDRFSAERPKGSFSTLEIQRTEQGDSAMYLCASSSLQGSLSYEQYFGPGTRLTVT.

This chain joins TRBV7-2 and TRBJ2-2; 9 bases are shared with TRBD2. There are 15 residues in the CDR3. CDR1 and CDR2 from the germline V gene are SGHTA and FQGNSA. J lost 5 bases, V lost 5 bases, and 6 bases had no gene match. The CDR3 bases are TGTGCCAGCAGCCGTAGCGGGGGCGGGACCGGGGAGCTGTTTTTT. It is translated as CASSRSGGGTGELFF.

This clone was detected only once. V is TRBV30 and J is TRBJ1-6; 8 positions agree with TRBD1. In germline, CDR1 is GTSNPN, CDR2 SVGIG (reference sequence). The trim removed 5 bases at V and 6 bases at J, leaving 3 bases unmatched. The CDR3 runs to 13 residues. The CDR3 loop reads CAWQTGANSPLHF. The CDR3, as DNA: TGTGCCTGGCAGACAGGGGCTAATTCACCCCTCCACTTT.

The V call is TRBV18, the J call TRBJ2-1; the match to TRBD1 covers 11 bases. CDR3 length: 16 amino acids. Germline V gene data show CDR1 as KGHSH and CDR2 as LQKENI. The ends lost 0 bases at V and 7 bases at J; junction bases unmatched: 5. The CDR3 reads CASSPPGQGAGNEQFF. In DNA form, the CDR3 reads TGTGCCAGCTCACCACCCGGACAGGGGGCCGGGAATGAGCAGTTCTTC.

CDR3 nucleotides: TGTGCCAGCAGTTTATTCGGGGGGGTAGGTGAAAAACTGTTTTTT. Amino acids: CASSLFGGVGEKLFF. The J gene is TRBJ1-4, the V gene TRBV28; the D gene is possibly TRBD1 (5 bases). Germline CDR1 reads MDHEN; CDR2 reads SYDVKM. This CDR3 has 15 amino acids. Between the trimmed V and J ends, which lost 1 base and 7 bases, there was a span of 13 bases.

The V gene is TRBV6-5, the J gene TRBJ1-2; D unresolved. Germline assignment: CDR1 MNHEY and CDR2 SVGAGI. The CDR3 has 11 residues. Deletions cut 8 bases from V and 5 bases from J, with 9 bases between. CDR3 nucleotide sequence: TGTGCCAGCGAGAGGGTATATGGCTACACCTTC. It translates to CASERVYGYTF.

The CDR3 nucleotides read TGCGCCAGCAGCTTGGTGGCGGGAGGCGACTACAATGAGCAGTTCTTC. Encoded protein: CASSLVAGGDYNEQFF. The chain carries TRBV5-1 and TRBJ2-1; 8 nucleotides line up with TRBD2. Unmatched junction bases numbered 5, after V lost 0 bases and J lost 3 bases. This CDR3 is 16 amino acids long. CDR1 is SGHRS and CDR2 is YFSETQ in the germline V gene.

The V call is TRBV11-2, the J call TRBJ2-5; TRBD1 matches at 7 bases. Germline CDR1 is SGHAT and CDR2 is FQNNGV. Germline trimming cut 1 base from V and 5 bases from J; bases unmatched to any gene: 7. The length of the CDR3 is 15 residues. The CDR3: CASSLVAGGKETQYF. The CDR3 DNA sequence: TGTGCCAGCAGCTTAGTGGCAGGGGGTAAGGAGACCCAGTACTTC.

The V gene is TRBV18, the J gene TRBJ1-4; 9 bases match TRBD1. The CDR3 loop spans 15 amino acids. From germline, CDR1 is KGHSH and CDR2 LQKENI. V lost 3 bases to trimming and J lost 7 bases; unmatched junction nucleotides: 6. The CDR3 region is CASSPPGQGLEKLFF. The CDR3 nucleotides read TGTGCCAGCTCACCGCCGGGACAGGGCCTTGAAAAACTGTTTTTT.

A few counts support this clone. The rearrangement joins TRBV15 to TRBJ1-4; TRBD1 might be the D (5 bases). V was shortened by 5 bases and J by 0 bases, with 13 bases between the two germline ends. The germline CDR1 and CDR2 sequences are LNHNV and YYDKDF (reference sequence). The CDR3 is 16 residues long. The DNA for the CDR3 is TGTGCCACCAGCGAAGGGGTTTCAGCAACTAATGAAAAACTGTTTTTT. Translation: CATSEGVSATNEKLFF.

This chain joins TRBV5-1 and TRBJ2-6; possibly TRBD1 for D (6 bases). Trimming took 4 bases from V and 4 from J, leaving 15 bases between them. The CDR3 contains 16 residues. CDR1 and CDR2 from the germline V gene are SGHRS and YFSETQ. The CDR3 loop reads CASSPETGHGANVLTF. The CDR3 region has the DNA TGCGCCAGCAGCCCGGAGACAGGCCACGGGGCCAACGTCCTGACTTTC.

The V call is TRBV19, the J call TRBJ1-5; 7 nucleotides agree with TRBD1. Germline V gene sequence: CDR1 LNHDA, CDR2 SQIVND (reference sequence). Trimming removed 6 bases from V and 1 base from J; junction bases left unmatched: 3. The length of the CDR3 is 14 residues. The CDR3 here is CASRTTGSNQPQHF. The CDR3 nucleotides read TGTGCCAGTAGGACGACAGGGAGCAATCAGCCCCAGCATTTT.

The chain recombines TRBV18 with TRBJ2-1; 9 nucleotides match TRBD2. Unmatched junction bases numbered 1, after V lost 1 base and J lost 3 bases. CDR3 size: 15 residues. Germline CDR1 reads KGHSH; CDR2 reads LQKENI. The DNA of the CDR3 is TGTGCCAGCTCACCACGGACTAGCGACTACAATGAGCAGTTCTTC. As protein: CASSPRTSDYNEQFF.

In its sample, this clone was seen once. The genes are TRBV29-1 and TRBJ2-1, with 10 positions matching TRBD2. Germline values: CDR1 SQVTM, CDR2 ANQGSEA. The CDR3 loop spans 13 amino acids. V was pared by 6 bases and J by 3 bases, with 2 bases of the junction left unmatched. CDR3 sequence: CSVASGSYNEQFF. CDR3 DNA: TGCAGCGTGGCTAGCGGGAGCTACAATGAGCAGTTCTTC.

CDR3 DNA sequence: TGTGCCAACCCCCGGGATGAGCAGTTCTTC. It is translated as CANPRDEQFF. The chain couples TRBV6-5 to TRBJ2-1; unclear D gene. V gave up 10 bases and J gave up 8 bases, with 9 bases separating them. Germline V gene sequence: CDR1 MNHEY, CDR2 SVGAGI. This CDR3 region has 10 residues.

The chain is built from TRBV24-1 and TRBJ2-1, with TRBD2 matching over 9 bases. Germline loops: CDR1 KGHDR, CDR2 SFDVKD. This CDR3 has 19 residues. The V and J ends lost 3 bases and 3 bases, in that order; junction bases with no gene match: 14. CDR3 sequence: CATSDPRTGRGGLYNEQFF. CDR3 DNA sequence: TGTGCCACCAGTGATCCTCGCACAGGGCGGGGGGGGCTCTACAATGAGCAGTTCTTC.